This T cell receptor (beta chain) was retrieved from a study of T cells expressing NK-cell markers. Study context: Sequenced donors, eight in total, included seven who were HCMV-seropositive and one who was seronegative.

The germline CDR1 and CDR2 sequences are DFQATT and SNEGSKA (reference sequence). There are 14 residues in the CDR3. 5'RACE template switching built TCR beta cDNA with unique molecular identifiers. TCRdb reanalyzed the 5' RACE reads, giving one entry per CDR3 protein sequence and no DNA. The table for this sample gives a few hundred thousand distinct CDR3 sequences. On this clonotype: Antigen: not known.

Study findings and constraints: Leadership of the CD3+CD56-NKG2C+ fraction also belonged to these clonotypes in several donors. About six donors carried dominant NKG2C+ clonotypes that made up roughly 1.0-7.5% of their CD8+ T cells.

The rearrangement uses TRBV20-1 and TRBJ2-7; TCRdb's assignment of TRBD1 cannot be checked, as there is no DNA. Sequencing was performed on blood T cells: a sorted CD56 or NKG2C T cell subset, CD4+ or CD8+ T cells, or bulk PBMC T cells (not recorded which). The clonotype comes from a man aged 18-70 years in good health. CDR3 region: CSAEETGSSYEQYF.